The clone carrying this TCR beta chain was seen only a few times. Its antigen is still unknown. Researchers tagged individual cDNA molecules with unique molecular identifiers. TCRdb called the 5' RACE reads again in MiXCR, with one record for every CDR3 protein. The table has tens of thousands of distinct CDR3 sequences, about 12% seen once; the top ten hold nearly 4.5%. This sample was taken from a study of early T cells in non-severe SARS-CoV-2 infection. Study at large: Bulk RNA isolated from unsorted whole blood underwent sequencing; chains were not paired.

Germline CDR1 is SGHAT and CDR2 is FQNNGV. This CDR3 has 15 amino acids. V dropped 1 base and J dropped 1 base, with 10 bases sitting between them. Overall study results and limits: Using VDJdb, the matching emphasized anti-spike CD8 responses while missing private and CD4 specificities.

This clonotype was sampled from an adult who was a healthcare worker with PCR-confirmed SARS-CoV-2 infection or an uninfected control (not recorded which). The material sequenced was whole blood, taken at baseline. This chain joins TRBV11-2 and TRBJ1-1; D remains unclear. Written as DNA, the CDR3 is TGTGCCAGCAGCTTAGCGGGTTCCCGGAACACTGAAGCTTTCTTT. This encodes CASSLAGSRNTEAFF. Using reference TRBV11-2 and TRBJ1-1 for the parts outside the CDR3, the full variable domain is EAGVAQSPRYKIIEKRQSVAFWCNPISGHATLYWYQQILGQGPKLLIQFQNNGVVDDSQLPKDRFSAERLKGVDSTLKIQPAKLEDSAVYLCASSLAGSRNTEAFFGQGTRLTVV.